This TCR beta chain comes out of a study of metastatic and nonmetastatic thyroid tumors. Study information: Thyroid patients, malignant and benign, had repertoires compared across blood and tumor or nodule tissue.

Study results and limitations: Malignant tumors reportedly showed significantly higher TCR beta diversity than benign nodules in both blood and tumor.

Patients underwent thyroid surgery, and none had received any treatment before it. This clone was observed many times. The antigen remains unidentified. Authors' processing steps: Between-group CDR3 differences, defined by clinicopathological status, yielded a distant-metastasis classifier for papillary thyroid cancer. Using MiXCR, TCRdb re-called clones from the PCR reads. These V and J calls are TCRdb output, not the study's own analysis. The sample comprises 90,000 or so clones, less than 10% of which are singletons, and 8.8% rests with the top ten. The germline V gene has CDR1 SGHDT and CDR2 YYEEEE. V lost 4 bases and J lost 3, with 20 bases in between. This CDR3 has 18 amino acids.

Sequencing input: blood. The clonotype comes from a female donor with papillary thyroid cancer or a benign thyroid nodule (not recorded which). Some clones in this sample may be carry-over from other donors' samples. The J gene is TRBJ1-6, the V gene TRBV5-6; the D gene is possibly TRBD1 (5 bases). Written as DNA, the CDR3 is TGTGCCAGCAGCGATATTCAGGGCTCACCGCTCTATAATTCACCCCTCCACTTT. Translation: CASSDIQGSPLYNSPLHF.